A selection of T cell receptor beta chains follows, all from one sample in a study of shared clonotypes between healthy human individuals. Sequencing used immunoSEQ multiplex PCR; TCRdb keeps in-frame clones, though not all of them. In the table there are around 2,000,000 clones, 85% to 95% of which are singletons. The sequenced sample was naive CD8+ T cells sorted from blood. These TCRs come from a man younger than 35 in good health. Each CDR3 is given without its conserved first and last residue. The D gene is left open where the match is weak.

j_call v_call d_call cdr3_aa
TRBJ1-5 TRBV21-1 NA ASSKGCSRAEYQPQH
TRBJ1-2 TRBV9 NA ASSVGNAQNGYT
TRBJ1-4 TRBV4-1 TRBD1 ASSQVGDSNEKLF
TRBJ2-2 TRBV28 TRBD2 ASTTTRGEANTGELF
TRBJ2-1 TRBV5-4 TRBD2 ASSLLAGVFNEQF
TRBJ1-5 TRBV28 NA ASSLIPGAPQH
TRBJ2-7 TRBV19 TRBD1 ASSVWSGQFYEQY
TRBJ1-2 TRBV27 NA ASSVAGRPVPGGGYT
TRBJ1-4 TRBV7-9 TRBD1 ASSSLPGQVTNEKLF
TRBJ2-3 TRBV27 NA ASSFFPGDTQY
TRBJ2-5 TRBV10-2 TRBD1 ASSEDRETFQETQY
TRBJ2-7 TRBV19 NA ASSPRTGFYEQY
TRBJ2-3 TRBV7-2 NA ASSLLSGSTDTQY
TRBJ2-7 TRBV6-5 TRBD1 ASSTGGVEQY
TRBJ1-2 TRBV4-2 NA ASSPGSDKGYGYT
TRBJ2-2 TRBV6-6 NA ASSRDASTGELF
TRBJ1-4 TRBV2 NA ASSDVFGAGEKLF
TRBJ1-5 TRBV19 NA ATTVSRDQPQH
TRBJ2-1 TRBV10-2 NA ASSGTGDLGDEQF
TRBJ1-6 TRBV4-1 NA ASSQDQGPNSPLH
TRBJ1-2 TRBV9 NA ASNPGGNYGYT
TRBJ1-1 TRBV6-1 TRBD1 ASRIQGHTEAF
TRBJ2-3 TRBV25-1 TRBD2 ASSEMGLGGADTQY
TRBJ1-1 TRBV7-2 NA ASSSGATGAF
TRBJ2-1 TRBV30 TRBD2 AWSGSGRRNEQF
TRBJ1-4 TRBV15 NA ATSIYREGLNEKLF
TRBJ2-3 TRBV4-3 TRBD2 ASSQDLPAGEGDTQY
TRBJ1-2 TRBV6-1 NA ASSEGPNYGYT
TRBJ2-7 TRBV6-1 NA ASSTQGLGYEQY
TRBJ2-7 TRBV27 NA ASSLGAGDYEQY
TRBJ2-5 TRBV7-9 TRBD1 ASSPQGATMYQETQY
TRBJ1-2 TRBV19 TRBD1 ASSYFGQGGDGYT
TRBJ2-5 TRBV6-6 TRBD1 ASSSGQGAEETQY
TRBJ2-3 TRBV7-8 TRBD2 ASSLAGGGVADTQY
TRBJ2-5 TRBV5-6 NA ASSGDGVWGPQETQY
TRBJ1-6 TRBV27 NA ASTKDTYNSPLH
TRBJ2-7 TRBV19 NA ASSIDWQGKPYEQY
TRBJ2-7 TRBV6-1 TRBD1 ASSEWLQGYEQY
TRBJ2-7 TRBV28 NA ASTLGNEQY
TRBJ2-7 TRBV25-1 NA ASSESGGTYEQY
TRBJ2-3 TRBV7-9 NA ASSLTITDTQY
TRBJ1-2 TRBV28 NA ASSSVDRPNYGYT
TRBJ2-7 TRBV6-1 NA ASIFGQSEDYEQY
TRBJ2-3 TRBV9 TRBD2 ASSVELAGGPTDTQY
TRBJ2-1 TRBV2 TRBD1 ANYISGTVMSGGINEQF
TRBJ1-5 TRBV4-3 TRBD1 ASSQAIQGEGNQPQH
TRBJ2-3 TRBV6-5 NA ASSYSTPGADTQY
TRBJ2-1 TRBV27 TRBD1 ASRSIGQAYNEQF